One and the same sample provided the 22 T cell receptor beta chains below, sequenced in a study of T cells in Graves' hyperthyroidism and ophthalmopathy. TCR beta CDR3 regions were amplified from RNA. The HTBI set primed first-round TCR CDR3 RT-PCR. Each CDR3 protein gets one entry after TCRdb re-called the multiplex PCR reads with MiXCR. Of some 580,000 distinct CDR3 sequences listed, approximately 15% are singletons. Sequenced sample: blood. These receptor sequences come from a woman aged 40 to 50 with Graves' ophthalmopathy.

At least ten counts were recorded for this clonotype. The J gene is TRBJ2-1, the V gene TRBV10-3; the D gene is possibly TRBD2 (5 bases). In germline, CDR1 is ENHRY, CDR2 SYGVKD. This CDR3 comprises 13 residues. The germline V and J ends were trimmed by 5 bases and 3 bases, with 8 bases remaining between them. CDR3 in DNA: TGTGCCATCAGTTCTGACTACTACAATGAGCAGTTCTTC. This translates into CAISSDYYNEQFF.

This sequence joins TRBV6-4 and TRBJ2-3, with D perhaps matching TRBD2 (6 bases). V was shortened by 3 bases and J by 1 base, with 14 bases between the two germline ends. CDR1 MRHNA and CDR2 SNTAGT come from the germline V gene. The CDR3 runs to 16 residues. CDR3 bases: TGTGCCAGCAGTGAAGGTGGAGGGTCCGGCACAGATACGCAGTATTTT. Translating gives CASSEGGGSGTDTQYF.

This clonotype has more than one count but fewer than ten. This chain links TRBV10-2 with TRBJ2-1, with 9 positions matching TRBD1. The CDR3 is 13 residues long. Germline lookup yields CDR1 WSHSY and CDR2 SAAADI. With V trimmed by 5 bases and J by 8 bases, 4 bases remained unmatched. CDR3 nucleotide sequence: TGCGCCAGCAGTAATACAGGGGGCTATGAGCAGTTCTTC. This translates into CASSNTGGYEQFF.

In its sample, this clonotype was seen many times. The J gene is TRBJ2-2, the V gene TRBV30, with D unresolved. Germline CDR1 reads GTSNPN; CDR2 reads SVGIG (reference sequence). V lost 2 bases and J lost 6, with 7 bases in between. The CDR3 extends over 12 amino acids. CDR3 nucleotides: TGTGCCTGGAGTCCCCGGGCCGGGGAGCTGTTTTTT. Translating gives CAWSPRAGELFF.

The chain recombines TRBV5-1 with TRBJ2-4, with D perhaps matching TRBD1 (6 bases). Germline values: CDR1 SGHRS, CDR2 YFSETQ. Trimming left V 6 bases short and J 2 bases short, with 12 bases between. This CDR3 is built from 14 residues. The CDR3 region has the DNA TGCGCCAGCAACAAACAGGGAACCAAAAACATTCAGTACTTC. Translating gives CASNKQGTKNIQYF. The full variable domain, rest sourced from reference TRBV5-1 and TRBJ2-4, is KAGVTQTPRYLIKTRGQQVTLSCSPISGHRSVSWYQQTPGQGLQFLFEYFSETQRNKGNFPGRFSGRQFSNSRSEMNVSTLELGDSALYLCASNKQGTKNIQYFGAGTRLSVL.

The CDR3 loop is CASSVTESNGYTF. CDR3 nucleotides: TGTGCCAGCAGCGTCACGGAGTCCAATGGCTACACCTTC. This chain links TRBV27 with TRBJ1-2; D unresolved. V gave up 6 bases and J gave up 6 bases, with 14 bases separating them. Germline loops: CDR1 MNHEY, CDR2 SMNVEV (reference sequence). The CDR3 extends over 13 amino acids.

The sample holds one count of this clonotype. An end of the junction does not agree with germline; a read error may underlie this. CDR3 amino acids: CVSSLGGDSYNEQFF. DNA for the CDR3: TGCGTCAGCAGCTTGGGAGGCGACTCCTACAATGAGCAGTTCTTC. V usage is TRBV5-1 and J usage is TRBJ2-1, with D possibly TRBD2 on 6 matching bases. CDR1 is SGHRS and CDR2 is YFSETQ in the germline V gene. The CDR3 has 15 amino acids.

This clonotype came up a few times. This rearrangement joins TRBV19 to TRBJ1-1; 10 nucleotides agree with TRBD1. V shed 10 bases and J 12 bases; nucleotides not matched to a gene: 14. This CDR3 region has 13 residues. The germline V gene encodes CDR1 LNHDA and CDR2 SQIVND (reference sequence). The CDR3 bases are TGTGCCACGACCCGACAGGGGGCGTCGGGTCCTTTCTTT. Its protein is CATTRQGASGPFF.

The chain links TRBV19 to TRBJ1-1; unclear D gene. The CDR3 is 14 amino acids. The germline V and J ends were trimmed by 6 bases and 0 bases, with 11 bases remaining between them. Germline V lookup: CDR1 LNHDA, CDR2 SQIVND (reference sequence). The CDR3: CASRTTYLNTEAFF. The CDR3 DNA reads TGTGCCAGTAGAACTACCTACCTGAACACTGAAGCTTTCTTT.

CDR3 bases: TGCAGTGCTGAAAATCCGGGACTCGGGGACACCCAGTACTTC. It codes for CSAENPGLGDTQYF. This sequence joins TRBV20-1 and TRBJ2-5; weak D call: TRBD2 (6 bases). Trimming removed 5 bases from V and 8 bases from J, with 21 bases in between. CDR1 and CDR2 from the germline V gene are DFQATT and SNEGSKA (reference sequence). CDR3 size: 14 residues.

This clonotype was seen repeatedly, ten times or more. The chain has TRBV10-3 and TRBJ2-7; 10 bases align to TRBD2. There are 13 residues in the CDR3. Trimming at V came to 3 bases and at J to 5 bases, leaving 1 base not matched to a gene. Germline-derived CDR1 and CDR2 are ENHRY and SYGVKD. This CDR3 is CAISDLAGDEQYF. The DNA of the CDR3 is TGTGCCATCAGTGATCTAGCGGGAGACGAGCAGTACTTC.

The chain employs TRBV6-9 and TRBJ2-3, with no clear D. Per germline, CDR1 MNHGY and CDR2 SVAAGI. This CDR3 spans 14 amino acids. V lost 3 bases and J lost 6, with 13 bases in between. CDR3 DNA sequence: TGTGCCAGCAGTTACCGGGTTGGGATGGATACGCAGTATTTT. Protein sequence: CASSYRVGMDTQYF.

This clonotype was picked up many times. The chain is built from TRBV6-1 and TRBJ2-5; TRBD2 agrees at 7 bases. The CDR3 has 14 residues. Germline-derived CDR1 and CDR2 are MNHNS and SASEGT. V shed 6 bases and J 2 bases; nucleotides not matched to a gene: 6. The CDR3 coding sequence is TGTGCCAGCAGGCTCGGCGGGGGTCAAGAGACCCAGTACTTC. Protein product: CASRLGGGQETQYF.

This clonotype was seen ten or more times. The CDR3 region is CASSRDLPNQPQHF. Written as DNA, the CDR3 is TGTGCCAGCAGTCGGGACCTCCCAAATCAGCCCCAGCATTTT. This chain joins TRBV6-1 and TRBJ1-5, with a tentative D call TRBD1 (5 bases). The CDR3 is made up of 14 amino acids. The ends were cut back, 5 bases at V and 4 bases at J, with 12 bases in the middle. Germline values: CDR1 MNHNS, CDR2 SASEGT.

This clonotype was counted a few times. This chain joins TRBV20-1 and TRBJ2-1; D is possibly TRBD2 (5 bases). The CDR3 runs 15 residues. Trimming took off 8 bases at V and 0 bases at J, with 17 bases between the two ends. The V gene's germline CDR1 is DFQATT and CDR2 SNEGSKA (reference sequence). The CDR3 DNA reads TGCAGTCCCTCCTCTCCAGCGGTCTCCTACAATGAGCAGTTCTTC. Residues: CSPSSPAVSYNEQFF.

The rearrangement joins TRBV20-1 to TRBJ2-7, with TRBD2 matching 11 bases. The CDR3 is made up of 15 amino acids. The germline CDR1 and CDR2 sequences are DFQATT and SNEGSKA (reference sequence). Trimming at V came to 6 bases and at J to 1 base, leaving 8 bases not matched to a gene. The CDR3 region is CSAHRLAGFSYEQYF. The CDR3 nucleotides are TGCAGTGCCCACCGACTAGCGGGATTTTCCTACGAGCAGTACTTC.

This clonotype has ten or more counts. The V gene is TRBV11-2, the J gene TRBJ2-7; no definite D call. The CDR3 sequence is 15 residues long. Trimming took off 1 base at V and 3 bases at J, with 13 bases between the two ends. Germline loops: CDR1 SGHAT, CDR2 FQNNGV. The CDR3 DNA sequence: TGTGCCAGCAGCTTAGGTGCCGGCTCCATCTACGAGCAGTACTTC. It yields the protein CASSLGAGSIYEQYF.

This clonotype was seen many times. This rearrangement joins TRBV6-1 to TRBJ1-3; TRBD1 might be the D (5 bases). Per the germline V gene, CDR1 is MNHNS and CDR2 is SASEGT. V lost 0 bases to trimming and J lost 2 bases, with 11 bases between them. CDR3 length equals 16 residues. CDR3 nucleotides: TGTGCCAGCAGTGAAGCCGGAGGGGCGACTGGAAACACCATATATTTT. Residues: CASSEAGGATGNTIYF.

This clonotype was recorded many times. The J gene is TRBJ2-5, the V gene TRBV30; D not resolved. The germline V gene has CDR1 GTSNPN and CDR2 SVGIG (reference sequence). The CDR3 is 15 residues long. V shed 0 bases and J shed 4 bases, with 15 bases lying between them. DNA for the CDR3: TGTGCCTGGAGTGTACCCCTAGGAGCTCGAGAGACCCAGTACTTC. The encoded protein is CAWSVPLGARETQYF.

In this sample, this clonotype turned up many times. No DNA is shown, since the ends of the CDR3 on it are uncertain; the CDR3 is the one TCRdb lists. The rearrangement links TRBV5-1 to TRBJ1-6. Both ends counted, the CDR3 spans 16 residues. Per germline, CDR1 SGHRS and CDR2 YFSETQ. The CDR3 spells CASSSSVAAYNSPLHF.

Ten or more counts support this clonotype. The V gene is TRBV2, the J gene TRBJ1-6; 7 bases map to TRBD1. Germline assignment: CDR1 SNHLY and CDR2 FYNNEI. This CDR3 comprises 16 residues. Losses at the gene ends were 4 bases for V and 7 bases for J; bases not matched to a gene: 10. The CDR3 spells CASSGDRASSNSPLHF. CDR3 nucleotide sequence: TGTGCCAGCAGTGGCGACAGGGCTTCTTCAAATTCACCCCTCCACTTT. The entire variable domain, with the rest obtained from reference TRBV2 and TRBJ1-6, is as follows: EPEVTQTPSHQVTQMGQEVILRCVPISNHLYFYWYRQILGQKVEFLVSFYNNEISEKSEIFDDQFSVERPDGSNFTLKIRSTKLEDSAMYFCASSGDRASSNSPLHFGNGTRLTVT.

There are a few counts of this clonotype. J is TRBJ1-4 and V is TRBV7-2; tentatively, D is TRBD1 (5 bases). Trimming stripped 5 bases from V and 7 bases from J, with 17 bases between. Germline assignment: CDR1 SGHTA and CDR2 FQGNSA. This CDR3 spans 15 amino acids. CDR3 nucleotides: TGTGCCAGCAGCCCCGGGACGACCCTTATTGAAAAACTGTTTTTT. Its translation: CASSPGTTLIEKLFF.